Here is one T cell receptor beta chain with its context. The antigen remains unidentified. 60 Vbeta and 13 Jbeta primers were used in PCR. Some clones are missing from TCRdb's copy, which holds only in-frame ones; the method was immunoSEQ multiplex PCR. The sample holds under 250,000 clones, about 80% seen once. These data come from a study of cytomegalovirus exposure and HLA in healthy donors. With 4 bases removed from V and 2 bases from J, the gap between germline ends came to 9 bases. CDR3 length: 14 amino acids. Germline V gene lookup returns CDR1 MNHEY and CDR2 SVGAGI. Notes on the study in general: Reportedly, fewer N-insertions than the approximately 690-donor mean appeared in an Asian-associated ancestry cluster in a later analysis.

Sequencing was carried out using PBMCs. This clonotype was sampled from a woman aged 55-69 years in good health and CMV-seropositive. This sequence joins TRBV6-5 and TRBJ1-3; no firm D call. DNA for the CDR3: TGTGCCAGCAGTTCTTGGTACACTGGAAACACCATATATTTT. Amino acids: CASSSWYTGNTIYF.